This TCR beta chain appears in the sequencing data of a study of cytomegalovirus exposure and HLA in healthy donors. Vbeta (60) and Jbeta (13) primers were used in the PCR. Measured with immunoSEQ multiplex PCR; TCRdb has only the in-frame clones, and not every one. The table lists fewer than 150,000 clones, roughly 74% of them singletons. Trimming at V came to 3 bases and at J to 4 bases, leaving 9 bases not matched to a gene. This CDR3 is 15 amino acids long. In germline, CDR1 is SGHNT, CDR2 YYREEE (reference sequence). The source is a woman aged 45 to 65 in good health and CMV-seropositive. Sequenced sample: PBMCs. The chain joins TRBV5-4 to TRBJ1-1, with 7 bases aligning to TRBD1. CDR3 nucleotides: TGTGCCAGCAGCTCCCCGGACAGGCGGGGCACTGAAGCTTTCTTT. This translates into CASSSPDRRGTEAFF.